The clone carrying this T cell receptor (beta chain) has just a few counts. Its cognate antigen is unknown. This record belongs to a study of T cells in localized non-small cell lung cancer. Study results and limitations: A denser population of T cells in blood accompanied longer overall survival.

Sequenced by immunoSEQ multiplex PCR; TCRdb stores in-frame clones only, minus some. The sample lists about 5,600 clones; around 28% were seen once. Germline V lookup: CDR1 MGHRA, CDR2 YSYEKL. The CDR3 length is 15 residues. With V trimmed by 0 bases and J by 8 bases, 6 bases remained unmatched. The TCR comes from a female donor of 60 years or more with stage I lung adenocarcinoma. This specimen consisted of lung tumor tissue, obtained before any cancer treatment. The chain couples TRBV4-1 to TRBJ2-2; 7 nucleotides match TRBD2. Written as DNA, the CDR3 is TGCGCCAGCAGCCAAGATTCCGGGGGGAGAGGGGAGCTGTTTTTT. Protein sequence: CASSQDSGGRGELFF.